A selection of T cell receptor beta chains follows, all from one sample in a study of blood T cell repertoires in COVID-19. Sequencing used immunoSEQ multiplex PCR; TCRdb keeps in-frame clones, though not all of them. The sample records 230,000 or so clones, approximately 88% being singletons. The sequenced sample was PBMCs or T cells enriched from blood (not recorded which). The receptors were gathered from a woman aged 35 to 49 with acute COVID-19. CDR3s include the opening cysteine and the closing phenylalanine or tryptophan. The D gene is left open where the match is weak. Clone size is given for some rows only: seen once, a few or many times, or a class if the clone is expanded.

TRBV6-5,few,TRBD1,TRBJ2-1,CASSFDRGAYNEQFF,TGTGCCAGCAGTTTCGACAGGGGGGCCTACAATGAGCAGTTCTTC
TRBV19,NA,NA,TRBJ1-5,CASSIPRDNQPQHF,TGTGCCAGTAGTATACCCAGGGACAATCAGCCCCAGCATTTT
TRBV10-3,few,NA,TRBJ1-2,CAIRGGIGLNYGYTF,TGTGCCATCAGGGGGGGGATCGGCCTTAACTATGGCTACACCTTC
TRBV7-6,once,TRBD1,TRBJ2-3,CASSLGTGSHTDTQYF,TGTGCCAGCAGCTTAGGGACAGGGTCCCACACAGATACGCAGTATTTT
TRBV7-9,NA,NA,TRBJ1-2,CASSANRAGAYGYTF,TGTGCCAGCAGCGCCAACAGGGCGGGAGCTTATGGCTACACCTTC
TRBV4-2,NA,NA,TRBJ1-6,CASSQEGPVDSPLHF,TGTGCCAGCAGCCAAGAGGGGCCGGTCGATTCACCCCTCCACTTT
TRBV19,NA,NA,TRBJ2-4,CASMLGRDKNIQYF,TGTGCCAGTATGTTAGGCAGGGACAAAAACATTCAGTACTTC
TRBV9,NA,NA,TRBJ1-5,CASSGSGSNQPQHF,TGTGCCAGCAGCGGCTCCGGGAGCAATCAGCCCCAGCATTTT
TRBV5-5,NA,NA,TRBJ1-5,CASSWSGVGQPQHF,TGTGCCAGCAGCTGGTCAGGGGTGGGTCAGCCCCAGCATTTT
TRBV6-1,few,NA,TRBJ1-2,CASSEAAGFSYGYTF,TGTGCCAGCAGTGAAGCGGCAGGTTTTTCCTATGGCTACACCTTC
TRBV5-5,NA,TRBD1,TRBJ1-5,CASSPQGVGNQPQHF,TGTGCCAGCAGCCCCCAGGGGGTCGGCAATCAGCCCCAGCATTTT
TRBV19,few,NA,TRBJ1-2,CASTLGGTYGYTF,TGTGCCAGTACCCTAGGAGGGACGTATGGCTACACCTTC
TRBV30,NA,NA,TRBJ1-6,CAWSVEERPLHF,TGTGCCTGGAGTGTAGAAGAGAGGCCCCTCCACTTT
TRBV6-5,few,TRBD2,TRBJ2-5,CASTEVLAGGGTQYF,TGTGCCAGCACCGAAGTTCTAGCGGGGGGAGGGACCCAGTACTTC
TRBV3-1/TRBV3-2,NA,TRBD2,TRBJ2-2,CASSQGQPGLETGELFF,TGTGCCAGCAGCCAAGGGCAGCCGGGACTAGAGACCGGGGAGCTGTTTTTT
TRBV4-1,once,NA,TRBJ2-7,CASSLFDGSYEQYF,TGCGCCAGCAGCCTATTTGACGGGTCCTACGAGCAGTACTTC
TRBV28,NA,TRBD1,TRBJ1-2,CASSGLPGQGGNYGYTF,TGTGCCAGCAGCGGGCTTCCGGGGCAGGGGGGTAACTATGGCTACACCTTC
TRBV2,NA,NA,TRBJ1-1,CASSVDTIYTEAFF,TGTGCCAGCAGCGTGGACACCATATACACTGAAGCTTTCTTT
TRBV11-3,NA,TRBD2,TRBJ2-3,CASSLESSSGSTDTQYF,TGTGCCAGCAGCTTAGAAAGTTCTAGCGGAAGCACAGATACGCAGTATTTT
TRBV3-1/TRBV3-2,NA,NA,TRBJ1-3,CASSQRGSGNTIYF,TGTGCCAGCAGCCAAAGGGGATCCGGAAACACCATATATTTT
TRBV6-2/TRBV6-3,NA,NA,TRBJ2-7,CASSYIGGEQYF,TGTGCCAGCAGTTACATCGGGGGCGAGCAGTACTTC
TRBV25-1,NA,NA,TRBJ1-1,CASSEAGNMNTEAFF,TGTGCCAGCAGTGAAGCAGGCAACATGAACACTGAAGCTTTCTTT
TRBV6-6,NA,NA,TRBJ1-3,CASSPQIATSGNTIYF,TGTGCCAGCAGCCCACAGATCGCGACCTCTGGAAACACCATATATTTT
TRBV18,few,NA,TRBJ1-2,CASSRRDDLGYTF,TGTGCCAGCTCACGCCGGGATGACTTAGGCTACACCTTC
TRBV11-2,NA,NA,TRBJ1-2,CASSLRGMEGYTF,TGTGCCAGCAGCTTAAGGGGAATGGAGGGCTACACCTTC
TRBV9,NA,TRBD1,TRBJ2-1,CASSSPTGSYNEQFF,TGTGCCAGCAGCTCCCCGACAGGGTCCTACAATGAGCAGTTCTTC
TRBV6-2/TRBV6-3,NA,NA,TRBJ2-3,CASSYGGIGTDTQYF,TGTGCCAGCAGTTACGGCGGGATAGGGACAGATACGCAGTATTTT
TRBV18,NA,TRBD2,TRBJ2-5,CASSPRLAGTLQETQYF,TGTGCCAGCTCACCTCGTCTAGCGGGTACACTCCAAGAGACCCAGTACTTC
TRBV24-1,once,NA,TRBJ2-7,CATNRDNSYEQYF,TGTGCCACCAACCGGGACAACTCCTACGAGCAGTACTTC
TRBV19,once,NA,TRBJ2-5,CASSMAHETQYF,TGTGCCAGTAGTATGGCCCATGAGACCCAGTACTTC
TRBV12-3/TRBV12-4,NA,TRBD1,TRBJ2-3,CASRRQGGYPQYF,TGTGCCAGCAGACGACAGGGCGGGTATCCGCAGTATTTT
TRBV7-9,once,NA,TRBJ1-2,CASSLGTGFYGYTF,TGTGCCAGCAGCTTAGGTACGGGGTTCTATGGCTACACCTTC
TRBV7-6,NA,NA,TRBJ1-5,CASSWGRGNQPQHF,TGTGCCAGCAGCTGGGGCAGGGGTAATCAGCCCCAGCATTTT
TRBV5-4,NA,TRBD1,TRBJ1-2,CASSSPPQGARGYTF,TGTGCCAGCAGCTCCCCTCCCCAGGGGGCGCGGGGCTACACCTTC
TRBV4-1,few,TRBD1,TRBJ1-1,CASSHPGTGGTEAFF,TGCGCCAGCAGCCACCCAGGGACAGGGGGCACTGAAGCTTTCTTT
TRBV5-1,NA,TRBD1,TRBJ2-7,CASSFVGQADEQYF,TGCGCCAGCAGCTTCGTGGGACAGGCGGACGAGCAGTACTTC
TRBV5-1,NA,TRBD2,TRBJ2-5,CASSFSGGSHETQYF,TGCGCCAGCAGCTTTAGCGGGGGGTCCCATGAGACCCAGTACTTC
TRBV18,NA,TRBD1,TRBJ1-3,CASSPPGTGNGNTIYF,TGTGCCAGCTCACCACCCGGGACAGGGAACGGAAACACCATATATTTT
TRBV6-5,NA,NA,TRBJ2-5,CASRRDTSIQETQYF,TGTGCCAGCAGGAGGGACACCTCGATACAAGAGACCCAGTACTTC
TRBV3-1/TRBV3-2,NA,NA,TRBJ1-5,CASSQEGGKPQHF,TGTGCCAGCAGCCAAGAAGGAGGTAAGCCCCAGCATTTT
TRBV27,NA,NA,TRBJ2-3,CASSKRGIDTQYF,TGTGCCAGCAGCAAGAGGGGGATAGATACGCAGTATTTT
TRBV6-5,once,NA,TRBJ1-2,CASSYGGGNNYGYTF,TGTGCCAGCAGTTACGGGGGGGGGAATAACTATGGCTACACCTTC
TRBV24-1,once,TRBD1,TRBJ2-2,CATSAGQGRTGELFF,TGTGCCACCAGTGCCGGACAGGGCCGAACCGGGGAGCTGTTTTTT
TRBV9,NA,NA,TRBJ1-3,CASSPLPSAGRGSGNTIYF,TGTGCCAGCAGCCCCCTACCCTCAGCGGGACGAGGCTCTGGAAACACCATATATTTT
TRBV5-1,NA,NA,TRBJ2-7,CASSLDGRLSEQYF,TGCGCCAGCAGCTTGGATGGGAGATTGAGCGAGCAGTACTTC
TRBV18,once,TRBD2,TRBJ2-1,CASSPDSGGYNEQFF,TGTGCCAGCTCACCGGACAGCGGGGGGTACAATGAGCAGTTCTTC
TRBV7-2,NA,NA,TRBJ2-7,CASSFGGLYEQYF,TGTGCCAGCAGCTTCGGGGGGCTGTACGAGCAGTACTTC
TRBV7-2,once,NA,TRBJ1-1,CASSLDAGENTEAFF,TGTGCCAGCAGCTTAGACGCAGGGGAAAACACTGAAGCTTTCTTT
TRBV4-1,NA,NA,TRBJ1-1,CASRPPLRSLEAFF,TGCGCCAGCAGACCCCCCCTCCGGTCACTTGAAGCTTTCTTT
TRBV7-7,NA,TRBD2,TRBJ2-1,CASSSLTSGSYNEQFF,TGTGCCAGCAGCTCCTTGACTAGCGGGTCCTACAATGAGCAGTTCTTC
TRBV9,NA,NA,TRBJ2-2,CASSSLAGQRTGELFF,TGTGCCAGCAGCTCCTTGGCGGGACAGCGCACCGGGGAGCTGTTTTTT
TRBV9,NA,NA,TRBJ1-1,CASSAIVTGNTEAFF,TGTGCCAGCAGCGCGATCGTAACAGGGAACACTGAAGCTTTCTTT
TRBV7-9,once,NA,TRBJ2-6,CASSLVSGANVLTF,TGTGCCAGCAGCTTAGTGTCAGGGGCCAACGTCCTGACTTTC
TRBV5-4,NA,NA,TRBJ2-5,CASRVAVPGETQYF,TGTGCCAGCAGAGTAGCGGTCCCGGGGGAGACCCAGTACTTC
TRBV7-2,NA,NA,TRBJ2-7,CASSLGPGLYEQYF,TGTGCCAGCAGCTTAGGTCCAGGCCTCTACGAGCAGTACTTC